The 6 T cell receptor beta chains below all came from one sample that was sequenced in a study of blood T cell repertoires in COVID-19. The repertoire was sequenced with immunoSEQ multiplex PCR; TCRdb's copy has only in-frame clones and lacks some. The table lists a few hundred thousand clones, 80% to 85% of them singletons. Sequenced material: peripheral blood. These receptors were taken from a woman aged 80 or older with active or convalescent COVID-19.

This chain links TRBV6-5 with TRBJ1-2; D is ambiguous. This CDR3 has 13 residues. Per the germline V gene, CDR1 is MNHEY and CDR2 is SVGAGI. V shed 2 bases and J shed 8 bases, with 12 bases lying between them. The CDR3 DNA reads TGTGCCAGCAGTTACATGAGGGTTGGCGGCTACACCTTC. As protein: CASSYMRVGGYTF.

A remark on this clone: Mismatch with germline at one junction end may stem from a read error. CDR3 amino acids: CASSSGSSGNTMYF. CDR3 bases: TGTGCCAGCAGCTCCGGGTCCTCTGGAAACACCATGTATTTT. This chain links TRBV11-2 with TRBJ1-3, with D hard to call. CDR1 is SGHAT, CDR2 FQNNGV, per germline. The CDR3 sequence is 14 residues long.

This chain uses TRBV3-1 (or the pseudogene TRBV3-2) with TRBJ2-3; TRBD1 might be the D (6 bases). This CDR3 contains 14 residues. Trimming cost V 3 bases and J 8 bases, with 15 bases left between them. Germline values: CDR1 LGHDT, CDR2 YNNKEL (reference sequence). The CDR3 bases are TGTGCCAGCAGCCAGGTATCGAGAGGGGGTACGCAGTATTTT. The encoded protein is CASSQVSRGGTQYF.

V is TRBV12-3 or TRBV12-4 and J is TRBJ1-2; D is undetermined. Between the trimmed V and J ends, which lost 6 bases and 4 bases, there was a span of 9 bases. The CDR3 extends over 12 amino acids. The CDR3 region is CASSPEGYGYTF. In DNA, the CDR3 is TGTGCCAGCAGCCCGGAGGGCTATGGCTACACCTTC.

V usage is TRBV7-2 and J usage is TRBJ2-5; TRBD2 matches at 9 bases. Unmatched junction bases numbered 10, after V lost 0 bases and J lost 5 bases. Per the germline V gene, CDR1 is SGHTA and CDR2 is FQGNSA. This CDR3 spans 17 amino acids. The CDR3 protein is CASSLAFAGGRRETQYF. The CDR3 bases are TGTGCCAGCAGCTTAGCGTTCGCGGGGGGGCGAAGGGAGACCCAGTACTTC.

The CDR3 DNA is TGTGCCAGTAGTTTGGGACTAGCGGGAGAAGTAGAGACCCAGTACTTC. Protein sequence: CASSLGLAGEVETQYF. J is TRBJ2-5 and V is TRBV19; 14 bases match TRBD2. Germline assignment: CDR1 LNHDA and CDR2 SQIVND (reference sequence). The CDR3 has 16 residues. V lost 5 bases, J lost 4 bases, and 6 bases stayed unmatched.